This record concerns one TCR beta chain sequence. This clonotype came up many times. The clone's antigen remains unknown. Base qualities are not recorded, but no much larger clone differs from it by a single base. This sample is part of a study of CD8 T cells in ankylosing spondylitis listed by TCRdb under 2017. About the full investigation: To find TCR variants linked to disease, the study profiled T cell receptor beta repertoires in ankylosing spondylitis patients and healthy donors. The full study cohort was made up of about 25 ankylosing spondylitis patients and 95 to 130 healthy donors. Peripheral blood samples were taken, and synovial fluid was additionally collected from ankylosing spondylitis patients. Broader findings and caveats from the paper: In peripheral blood, the disease-linked clones were found at relatively low frequencies and had a CD8+ phenotype. Some TCR beta motif variants had previously been reported in synovial fluid and blood of reactive arthritis patients, which suggested common disease-initiation mechanisms. Blood from ankylosing spondylitis patients appeared to be characterized by a TCR beta motif composed of eight highly homologous amino acid variants. According to the report, matched synovial fluid samples from ankylosing spondylitis patients were significantly enriched for the disease-linked clones.

Data came from an Illumina HiSeq 2500. TCR beta libraries were prepared by quantitative 5'-RACE with molecular barcodes. Processing in the source paper ran as follows. Disease-linked TCR variants were identified with a new computational method built on a probabilistic model of VDJ rearrangement. In TCRdb, the public reads were trimmed at Q25 with fastp and aligned with MiXCR, with productive beta chains retained. Each record represents a unique CDR3 protein, reported with the most common genes and DNA among its rows. The V and J calls shown here were made by TCRdb, not taken from the authors' results. Counted in this sample were about 500,000 distinct CDR3 sequences; over 4% of them appeared once. The top ten constitute around 3.5% of the sample. CDR1 and CDR2 were assigned from the germline V gene as SGHRS and YFSETQ. From its cysteine to its phenylalanine, the CDR3 spans 18 amino acids. Only CDR3 DNA is held: 54 bases, read in frame from base 1. Trimmed from V: 7 bases; trimmed from J: 0 bases; junction bases lacking a gene match: 11.

The receptor's source is a male donor with ankylosing spondylitis. Source material: blood, either unsorted or a sorted T cell fraction (not recorded which). This sequence uses TRBV5-1 and TRBJ2-6, and 9 bases in between align with TRBD2. The CDR3 corresponds to CASYGLANTYSGANVLTF. The DNA sequence is as follows: TGCGCCAGCTACGGACTAGCGAACACCTACTCTGGGGCCAACGTCCTGACTTTC. Beyond the CDR3, the reference TRBV5-1 and TRBJ2-6 genes provide the residues; the full variable domain reads: KAGVTQTPRYLIKTRGQQVTLSCSPISGHRSVSWYQQTPGQGLQFLFEYFSETQRNKGNFPGRFSGRQFSNSRSEMNVSTLELGDSALYLCASYGLANTYSGANVLTFGAGSRLTVL.